The following is a T cell receptor beta chain sequence with its context. Antigen unknown. A single base separates this from a much larger clone, so it may be a read error. These data originate in a study of read filtering for tumor transcriptome and immune sequencing. Study as a whole: R-ISS stage counts were under 10 for I, about 15 for II, about seven for III. TCR-mapped reads were about 4.05 to 11 million with IR-seq versus about 75 to 1,400 with RNA-seq. Findings and limits, study-wide: Without single-read clonotypes, shared clonotype proportions correlated more between IR-seq and RNA-seq. Sorted CD138-negative bone marrow cells were not purified T cells.

Germline CDR1 reads DFQATT; CDR2 reads SNEGSKA (reference sequence). The CDR3 has 13 amino acids. From 350 to 500 ng of RNA, a library with molecular barcoded alpha/delta and beta/gamma adaptors was made. From the reads, TCRdb called clonotypes with MiXCR, one entry per CDR3 protein. The sample contains around 38,000 distinct CDR3 sequences, roughly 13% of which appear only once. The chain couples TRBV20-1 to TRBJ2-7, with D possibly TRBD1 on 6 matching bases. The sequence derives from a donor at least 40 years old with multiple myeloma. Sequenced: a population of CD138-negative cells sorted from bone marrow. The CDR3 loop is CSARNRDPYGQYF. The CDR3 region has the DNA TGCAGTGCTCGTAACAGGGATCCCTACGGGCAGTACTTC.